Shown below are 4 T cell receptor beta chains from a single sample sequenced in a study of shared clonotypes between healthy human individuals. The repertoire was sequenced with immunoSEQ multiplex PCR; TCRdb's copy has only in-frame clones and lacks some. The sample lists 2 million to 2.5 million clones, just under 95% occurring once. Sequences were obtained from naive CD4+ T cells from PBMCs. This sample's subset: CD45RA+ positively selected. Receptors originate from a man aged 18 to 35 in good health. Some clones in this sample may be carry-over from other donors' samples.

The CDR3 DNA is TGTGCCAGCAATGACATGATGATGGGTCAGCCCCAGCATTTT. It is translated as CASNDMMMGQPQHF. This chain links TRBV28 with TRBJ1-5; D call uncertain. The germline CDR1 and CDR2 sequences are MDHEN and SYDVKM. V shed 7 bases and J shed 6 bases, with 16 bases lying between them. This CDR3 has 14 residues.

J is TRBJ2-5 and V is TRBV30, with 8 nucleotides matching TRBD2. This CDR3 has 16 residues. Germline V gives CDR1 GTSNPN, CDR2 SVGIG (reference sequence). Trimming removed 4 bases from V and 5 bases from J; junction bases left unmatched: 15. CDR3 DNA: TGTGCCTGGAACCCTCCTACTAGCGGACCAGGGGAGACCCAGTACTTC. Residues: CAWNPPTSGPGETQYF. Filled out from reference TRBV30 and TRBJ2-5, the complete variable domain reads SQTIHQWPATLVQPVGSPLSLECTVEGTSNPNLYWYRQAAGRGLQLLFYSVGIGQISSEVPQNLSASRPQDRQFILSSKKLLLSDSGFYLCAWNPPTSGPGETQYFGPGTRLLVL.

Only a few counts were recorded for this clone. This sample includes further DNA sequences coding for the same CDR3. J is TRBJ1-1 and V is TRBV30, with D unclear. Germline V gives CDR1 GTSNPN, CDR2 SVGIG (reference sequence). The length of the CDR3 is 12 residues. With 0 bases removed from V and 4 bases from J, the gap between germline ends came to 6 bases. The CDR3 DNA is TGTGCCTGGAGTGTACGAGGCACTGAAGCTTTCTTT. Amino acid sequence: CAWSVRGTEAFF.

This chain connects TRBV5-8 to TRBJ2-3; 7 bases line up with TRBD2. The CDR3 sequence is 17 residues long. CDR1 SGHTS and CDR2 YDEGEE come from the germline V gene. V lost 4 bases and J lost 1; bases outside the gene matches: 12. The CDR3, as DNA: TGTGCCAGCAGCCCTAGGATAGCGGGTCATGGCACAGATACGCAGTATTTT. Translated: CASSPRIAGHGTDTQYF. Complete variable domain (other parts from reference TRBV5-8 and TRBJ2-3): EAGVTQSPTHLIKTRGQQATLRCSPISGHTSVYWYQQALGLGLQFLLWYDEGEERNRGNFPPRFSGRQFPNYSSELNVNALELEDSALYLCASSPRIAGHGTDTQYFGPGTRLTVL.